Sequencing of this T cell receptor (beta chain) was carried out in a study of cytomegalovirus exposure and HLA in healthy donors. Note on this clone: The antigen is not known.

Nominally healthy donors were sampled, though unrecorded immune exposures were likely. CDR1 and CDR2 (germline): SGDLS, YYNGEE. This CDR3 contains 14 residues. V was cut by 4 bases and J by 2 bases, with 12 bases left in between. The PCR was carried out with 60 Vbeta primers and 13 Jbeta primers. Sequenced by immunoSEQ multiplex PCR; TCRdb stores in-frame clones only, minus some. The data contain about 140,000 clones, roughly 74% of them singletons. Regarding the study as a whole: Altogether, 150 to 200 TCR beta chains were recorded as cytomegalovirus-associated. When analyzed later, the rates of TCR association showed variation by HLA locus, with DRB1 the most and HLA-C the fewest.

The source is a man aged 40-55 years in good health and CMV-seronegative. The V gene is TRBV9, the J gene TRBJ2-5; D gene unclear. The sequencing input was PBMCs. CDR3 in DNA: TGTGCCAGCAGCCCTCAGACAAGTCAAGAGACCCAGTACTTC. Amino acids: CASSPQTSQETQYF.